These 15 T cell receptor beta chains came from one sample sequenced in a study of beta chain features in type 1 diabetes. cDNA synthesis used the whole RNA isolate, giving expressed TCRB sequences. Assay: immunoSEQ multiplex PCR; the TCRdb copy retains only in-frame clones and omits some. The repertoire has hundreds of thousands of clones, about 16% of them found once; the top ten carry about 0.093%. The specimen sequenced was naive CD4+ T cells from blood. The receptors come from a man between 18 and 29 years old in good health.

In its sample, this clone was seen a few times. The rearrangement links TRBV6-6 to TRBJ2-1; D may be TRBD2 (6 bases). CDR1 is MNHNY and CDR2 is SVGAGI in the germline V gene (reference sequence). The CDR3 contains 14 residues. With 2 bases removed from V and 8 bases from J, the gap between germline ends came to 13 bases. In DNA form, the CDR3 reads TGTGCCAGCAGTTACGGAACGGGAGTTGATGAGCAGTTCTTC. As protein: CASSYGTGVDEQFF.

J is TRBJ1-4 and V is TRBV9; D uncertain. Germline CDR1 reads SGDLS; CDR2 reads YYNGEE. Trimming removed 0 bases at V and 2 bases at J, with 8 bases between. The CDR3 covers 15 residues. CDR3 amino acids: CASSVASGTNEKLFF. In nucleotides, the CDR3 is TGTGCCAGCAGCGTAGCGTCTGGGACTAATGAAAAACTGTTTTTT.

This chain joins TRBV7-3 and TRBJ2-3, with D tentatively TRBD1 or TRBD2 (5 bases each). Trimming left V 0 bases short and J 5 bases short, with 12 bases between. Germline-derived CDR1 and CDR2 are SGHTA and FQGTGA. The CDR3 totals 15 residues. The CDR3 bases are TGTGCCAGCAGCTTAACCGGGACCGCGGGAGATACGCAGTATTTT. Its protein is CASSLTGTAGDTQYF.

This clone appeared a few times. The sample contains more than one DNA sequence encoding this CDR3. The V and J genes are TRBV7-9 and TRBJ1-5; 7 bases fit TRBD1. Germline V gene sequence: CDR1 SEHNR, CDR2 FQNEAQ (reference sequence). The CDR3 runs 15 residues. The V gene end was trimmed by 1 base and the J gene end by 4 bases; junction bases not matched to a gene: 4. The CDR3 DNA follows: TGTGCCAGCAGCTTAGGGGACAGCAATAATCAGCCCCAGCATTTT. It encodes CASSLGDSNNQPQHF.

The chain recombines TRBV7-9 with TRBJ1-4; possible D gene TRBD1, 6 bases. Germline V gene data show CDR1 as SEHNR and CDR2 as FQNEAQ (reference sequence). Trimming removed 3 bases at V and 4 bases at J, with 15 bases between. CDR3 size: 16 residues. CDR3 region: CASSLRRTDINEKLFF. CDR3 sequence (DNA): TGTGCCAGCAGCTTGAGAAGGACAGACATTAATGAAAAACTGTTTTTT.

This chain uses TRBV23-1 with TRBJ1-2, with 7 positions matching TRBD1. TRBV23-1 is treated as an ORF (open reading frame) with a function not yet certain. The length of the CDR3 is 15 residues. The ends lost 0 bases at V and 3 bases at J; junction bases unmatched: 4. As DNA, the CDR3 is TGCGCCAGCAGTCAATCGGGACAGCCATACTATGGCTACACCTTC. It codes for CASSQSGQPYYGYTF.

Here the CDR3 reads CASSKATSGNTIYF. The CDR3 DNA follows: TGTGCCAGCAGCAAGGCAACCTCTGGAAACACCATATATTTT. V is TRBV9 and J is TRBJ1-3; D gene unclear. The CDR3 covers 14 residues. Germline CDR1 reads SGDLS; CDR2 reads YYNGEE. Trimming removed 4 bases from V and 0 bases from J, with 8 bases in between.

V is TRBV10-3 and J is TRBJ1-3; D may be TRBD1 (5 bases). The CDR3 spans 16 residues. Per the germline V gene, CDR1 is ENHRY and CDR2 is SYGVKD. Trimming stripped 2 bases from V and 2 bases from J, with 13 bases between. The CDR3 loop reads CAISERDSTAGNTIYF. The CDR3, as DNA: TGTGCCATCAGTGAGCGGGACTCAACCGCTGGAAACACCATATATTTT.

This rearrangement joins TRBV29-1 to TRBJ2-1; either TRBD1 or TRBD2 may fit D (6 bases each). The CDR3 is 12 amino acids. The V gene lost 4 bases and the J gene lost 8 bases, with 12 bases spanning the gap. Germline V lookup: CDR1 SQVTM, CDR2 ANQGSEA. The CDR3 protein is CSVAGGGHEQFF. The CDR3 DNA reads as TGCAGCGTTGCCGGGGGCGGGCATGAGCAGTTCTTC.

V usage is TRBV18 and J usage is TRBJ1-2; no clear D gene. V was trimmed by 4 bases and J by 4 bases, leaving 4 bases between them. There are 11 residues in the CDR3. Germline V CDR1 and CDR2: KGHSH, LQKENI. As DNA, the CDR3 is TGTGCCAGCTCACATGGCTATGGCTACACCTTC. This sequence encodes CASSHGYGYTF.

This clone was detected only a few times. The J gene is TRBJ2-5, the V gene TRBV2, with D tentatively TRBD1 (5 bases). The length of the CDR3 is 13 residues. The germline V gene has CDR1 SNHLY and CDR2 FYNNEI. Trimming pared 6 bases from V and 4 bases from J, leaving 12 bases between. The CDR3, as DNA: TGTGCCAGCAGGGCCCCAGGGCGAGAGACCCAGTACTTC. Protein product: CASRAPGRETQYF.

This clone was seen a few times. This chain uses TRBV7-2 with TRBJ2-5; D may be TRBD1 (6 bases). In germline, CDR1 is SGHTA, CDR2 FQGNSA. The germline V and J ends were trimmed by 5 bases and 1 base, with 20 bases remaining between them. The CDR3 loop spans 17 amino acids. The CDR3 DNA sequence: TGTGCCAGCAGCCCGATTACCCCGGACAGAGTCCAAGAGACCCAGTACTTC. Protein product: CASSPITPDRVQETQYF.

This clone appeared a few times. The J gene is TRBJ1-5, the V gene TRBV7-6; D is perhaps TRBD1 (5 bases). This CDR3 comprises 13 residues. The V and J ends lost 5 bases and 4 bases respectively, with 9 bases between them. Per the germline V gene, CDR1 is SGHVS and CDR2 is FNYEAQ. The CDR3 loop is CASSLGPNQPQHF. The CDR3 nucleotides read TGTGCCAGCAGCCTGGGACCGAATCAGCCCCAGCATTTT.

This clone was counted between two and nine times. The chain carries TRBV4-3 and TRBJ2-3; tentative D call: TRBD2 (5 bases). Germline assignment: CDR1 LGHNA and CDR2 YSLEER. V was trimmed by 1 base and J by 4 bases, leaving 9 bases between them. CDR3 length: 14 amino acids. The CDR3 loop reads CASSQGLAPDTQYF. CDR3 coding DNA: TGCGCCAGCAGCCAAGGCCTAGCCCCAGATACGCAGTATTTT.

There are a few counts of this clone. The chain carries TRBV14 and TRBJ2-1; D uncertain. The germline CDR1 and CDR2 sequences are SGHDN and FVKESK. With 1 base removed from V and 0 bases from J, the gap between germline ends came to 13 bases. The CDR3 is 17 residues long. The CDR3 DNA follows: TGTGCCAGCAGCCAAGTACGAACCACCAGCTCCTACAATGAGCAGTTCTTC. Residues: CASSQVRTTSSYNEQFF. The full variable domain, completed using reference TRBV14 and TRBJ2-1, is EAGVTQFPSHSVIEKGQTVTLRCDPISGHDNLYWYRRVMGKEIKFLLHFVKESKQDESGMPNNRFLAERTGGTYSTLKVQPAELEDSGVYFCASSQVRTTSSYNEQFFGPGTRLTVL.